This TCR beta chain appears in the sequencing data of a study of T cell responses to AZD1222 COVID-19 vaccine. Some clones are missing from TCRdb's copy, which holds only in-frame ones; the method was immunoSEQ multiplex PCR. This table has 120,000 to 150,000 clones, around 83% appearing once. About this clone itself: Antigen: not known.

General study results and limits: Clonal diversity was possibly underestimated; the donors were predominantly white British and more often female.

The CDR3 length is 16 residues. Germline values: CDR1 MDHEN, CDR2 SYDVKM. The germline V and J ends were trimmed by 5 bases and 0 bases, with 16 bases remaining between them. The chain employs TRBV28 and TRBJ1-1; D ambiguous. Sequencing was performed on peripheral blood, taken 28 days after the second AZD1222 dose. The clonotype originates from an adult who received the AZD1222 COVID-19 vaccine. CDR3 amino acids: CASSPRGEIMNTEAFF. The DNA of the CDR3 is TGTGCCAGCAGTCCCCGGGGAGAAATCATGAACACTGAAGCTTTCTTT.